This T cell receptor beta chain was sequenced in a study of cytotoxic CD8 clonotypes in ibrutinib-treated CLL. Study-wide results and limits: With treatment, public clonotypes, which were uncommon, either contracted or remained stable. Clonality went up at ibrutinib response and then declined back toward baseline at progression. Baseline clonality, above age-matched healthy donor levels, tracked circulating CD8+ T-cell counts.

Details on this clone: Antigen unknown. The junction departs from the called germline gene at one end, perhaps through a read error.

The CDR3 consists of 14 residues. Germline CDR1 is SSHAT and CDR2 is FNYEAQ (reference sequence). Profiled with immunoSEQ multiplex PCR; TCRdb holds only in-frame clones, not every one. The sample includes roughly 160,000 clones, more than 80% seen only once; the top ten take about 4.5%. The sample in question was PBMCs, obtained after 24 months of ibrutinib treatment. This sequence joins TRBV7-7 and TRBJ2-5, with D tentatively TRBD1 (6 bases). The receptor's source is a human donor with chronic lymphocytic leukemia. For the CDR3, the DNA is TGTGCTAGCAGCTTAGTACAGGGTAGGGAGACCCAGTACTTC. The encoded protein is CASSLVQGRETQYF.